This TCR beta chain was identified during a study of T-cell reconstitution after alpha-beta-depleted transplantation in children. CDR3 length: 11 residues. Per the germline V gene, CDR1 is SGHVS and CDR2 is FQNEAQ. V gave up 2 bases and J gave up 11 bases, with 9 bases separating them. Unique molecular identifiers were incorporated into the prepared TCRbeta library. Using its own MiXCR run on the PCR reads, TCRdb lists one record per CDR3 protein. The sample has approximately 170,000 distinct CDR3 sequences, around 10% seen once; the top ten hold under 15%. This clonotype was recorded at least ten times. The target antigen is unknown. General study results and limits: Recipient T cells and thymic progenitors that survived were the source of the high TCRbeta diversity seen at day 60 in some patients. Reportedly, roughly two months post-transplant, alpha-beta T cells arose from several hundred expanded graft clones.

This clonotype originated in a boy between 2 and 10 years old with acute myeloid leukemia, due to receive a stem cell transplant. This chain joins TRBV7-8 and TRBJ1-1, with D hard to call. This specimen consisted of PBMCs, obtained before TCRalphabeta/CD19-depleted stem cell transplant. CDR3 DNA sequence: TGTGCCAGCAGCTTACGGGAGGAGGCTTTCTTT. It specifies CASSLREEAFF.